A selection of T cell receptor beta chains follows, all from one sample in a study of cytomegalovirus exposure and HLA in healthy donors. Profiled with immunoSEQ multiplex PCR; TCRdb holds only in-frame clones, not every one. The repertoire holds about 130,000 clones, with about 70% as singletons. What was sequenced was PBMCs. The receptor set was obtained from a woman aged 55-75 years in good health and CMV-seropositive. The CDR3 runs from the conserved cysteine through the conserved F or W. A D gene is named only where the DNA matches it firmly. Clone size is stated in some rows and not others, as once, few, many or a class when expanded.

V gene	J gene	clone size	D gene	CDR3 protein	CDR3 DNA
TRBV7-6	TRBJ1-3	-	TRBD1	CASSLGTADTIYF	TGTGCCAGCAGCCTAGGGACAGCCGACACCATATATTTT
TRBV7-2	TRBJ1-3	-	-	CASSLARGNTIYF	TGTGCCAGCAGCTTAGCCCGGGGAAACACCATATATTTT
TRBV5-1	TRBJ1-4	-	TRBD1	CASSGGGDRGSEKLFF	TGCGCCAGCAGCGGAGGGGGCGACAGGGGAAGTGAAAAACTGTTTTTT
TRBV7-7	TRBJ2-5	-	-	CASSLGAGVGQETQYF	TGTGCTAGCAGCTTAGGTGCAGGGGTGGGCCAAGAGACCCAGTACTTC
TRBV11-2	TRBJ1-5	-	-	CASSREAGRQPQHF	TGTGCCAGCAGCCGCGAAGCAGGGAGGCAGCCCCAGCATTTT
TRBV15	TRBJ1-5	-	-	CATSRDGRATNQPQHF	TGTGCCACCAGCAGAGATGGTCGAGCCACCAATCAGCCCCAGCATTTT
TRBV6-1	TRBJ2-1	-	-	CASSEVGGGAYNEQFF	TGTGCCAGCAGTGAAGTCGGTGGGGGGGCTTACAATGAGCAGTTCTTC
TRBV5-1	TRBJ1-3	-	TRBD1	CASSLGRGPGNTIYF	TGCGCCAGCAGCTTGGGCAGGGGGCCTGGAAACACCATATATTTT
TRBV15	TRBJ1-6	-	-	CATSVHHLYNSPLHF	TGTGCCACCAGCGTGCATCATCTATACAATTCACCCCTCCACTTT
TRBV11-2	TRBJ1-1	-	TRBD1	CASSLGDSSVRF	TGTGCCAGCAGCTTAGGGGACAGTAGCGTTCGCTTT
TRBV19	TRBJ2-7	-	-	CASSLISDSAYEQYF	TGTGCCAGTAGTTTAATCTCGGACAGTGCCTACGAGCAGTACTTC
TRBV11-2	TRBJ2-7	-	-	CASSLRSRDRTYEQYF	TGTGCCAGCAGCTTAAGGAGCCGGGATAGAACTTACGAGCAGTACTTC
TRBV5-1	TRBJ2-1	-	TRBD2	CASSPSSGGAGEQFF	TGCGCCAGCAGCCCTTCTAGCGGGGGGGCCGGAGAGCAGTTCTTC
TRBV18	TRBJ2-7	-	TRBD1	CASSREGTGSYEQYF	TGTGCCAGCTCCCGCGAGGGGACAGGATCCTACGAGCAGTACTTC
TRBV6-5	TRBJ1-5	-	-	CASRMDRTGNQPQHF	TGTGCCAGCAGAATGGACAGAACGGGCAATCAGCCCCAGCATTTT
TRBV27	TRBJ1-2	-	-	CASSSRGRAPYGYTF	TGTGCCAGCAGTTCCCGAGGCAGGGCTCCCTATGGCTACACCTTC
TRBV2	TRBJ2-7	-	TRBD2	CASSYPWTSDEQYF	TGTGCCAGCAGTTATCCTTGGACTAGCGACGAGCAGTACTTC
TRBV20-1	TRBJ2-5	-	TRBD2	CSARGEGTQYF	TGCAGTGCTAGAGGGGAGGGGACCCAGTACTTC
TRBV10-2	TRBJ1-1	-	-	CASVRNTEAFF	TGCGCCAGCGTCAGGAACACTGAAGCTTTCTTT
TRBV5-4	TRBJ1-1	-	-	CASKNGGFEGTEAFF	TGTGCCAGCAAAAACGGAGGGTTTGAAGGCACTGAAGCTTTCTTT
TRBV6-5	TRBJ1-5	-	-	CASSYTGSSNQPQHF	TGTGCCAGCAGTTACACAGGGTCTAGCAATCAGCCCCAGCATTTT
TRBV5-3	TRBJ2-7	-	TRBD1	CARSPWGDRSSYEQYF	TGTGCCAGAAGCCCGTGGGGGGACAGGTCCTCCTACGAGCAGTACTTC
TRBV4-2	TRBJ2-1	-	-	CASSQGGENYNEQFF	TGTGCCAGCAGCCAAGGCGGGGAAAACTACAATGAGCAGTTCTTC
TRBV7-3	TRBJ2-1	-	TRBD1	CASSEQGADEQFF	TGTGCCAGCAGCGAACAGGGGGCGGATGAGCAGTTCTTC
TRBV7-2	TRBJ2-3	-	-	CASSQLVTDTQYF	TGTGCCAGCAGCCAGCTAGTGACAGATACGCAGTATTTT
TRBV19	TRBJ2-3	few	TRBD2	CASSRTSGRGTDTQYF	TGTGCCAGTAGTAGGACTAGCGGGAGAGGGACAGATACGCAGTATTTT
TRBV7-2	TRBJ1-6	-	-	CASSLWGLGGGSYNSPLHF	TGTGCCAGCAGCTTATGGGGTTTGGGGGGAGGTTCCTATAATTCACCCCTCCACTTT
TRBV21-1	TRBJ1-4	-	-	CASSRDRLPSTNEKLFF	TGTGCCAGCAGCCGGGACAGGCTCCCCTCAACTAATGAAAAACTGTTTTTT
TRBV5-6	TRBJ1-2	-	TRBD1	CASSARQGWSYGYTF	TGTGCCAGCAGCGCCCGACAGGGCTGGTCCTATGGCTACACCTTC
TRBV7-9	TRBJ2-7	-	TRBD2	CASSSNTGTSGALGYEQYF	TGTGCCAGCAGCTCCAACACGGGGACTAGCGGGGCCCTCGGGTACGAGCAGTACTTC
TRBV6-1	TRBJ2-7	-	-	CASLIGGNEQYF	TGTGCCAGCTTAATCGGGGGAAACGAGCAGTATTTC
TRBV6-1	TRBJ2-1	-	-	CASSEEGLVYNEQFF	TGTGCCAGCAGTGAGGAGGGACTTGTTTACAATGAGCAGTTCTTC
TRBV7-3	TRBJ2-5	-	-	CASSVTGDQETQYF	TGTGCCAGCAGCGTGACAGGAGACCAAGAGACCCAGTACTTC
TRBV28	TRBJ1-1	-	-	CASRTGWNTEAFF	TGTGCCAGCAGAACAGGTTGGAACACTGAAGCTTTCTTT
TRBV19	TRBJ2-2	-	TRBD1	CASSINSGQLNTGELFF	TGTGCCAGTAGTATAAACTCGGGACAGTTAAACACCGGGGAGCTGTTTTTT
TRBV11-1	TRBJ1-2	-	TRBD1	CASSHPNRGANYGYTF	TGTGCCAGCAGCCATCCGAACAGGGGGGCTAACTATGGCTACACCTTC
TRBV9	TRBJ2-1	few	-	CASSPFPGKYNNEQFF	TGTGCCAGCAGCCCATTCCCAGGGAAGTATAACAATGAGCAGTTCTTC
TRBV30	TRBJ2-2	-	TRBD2	CAWSGTSGGAGELFF	TGTGCCTGGAGCGGGACTAGCGGGGGAGCCGGGGAGCTGTTTTTT
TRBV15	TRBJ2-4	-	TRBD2	CATSREGRGGKNIQYF	TGTGCCACCAGCAGAGAAGGGAGGGGAGGCAAAAACATTCAGTACTTC
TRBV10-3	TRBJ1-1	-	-	CAISEAGARNTEAFF	TGTGCCATCAGTGAGGCAGGGGCTCGGAACACTGAAGCTTTCTTT
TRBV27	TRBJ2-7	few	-	CASSSQRWEQYF	TGTGCCAGCAGTTCCCAGAGGTGGGAGCAGTACTTC
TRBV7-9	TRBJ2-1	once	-	CASRPSENNEQFF	TGTGCCAGCAGACCATCCGAGAACAATGAGCAGTTCTTC
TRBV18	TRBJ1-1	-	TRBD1	CASSLQRQGEGAFF	TGTGCCAGCTCACTCCAACGACAGGGGGAGGGAGCTTTCTTT
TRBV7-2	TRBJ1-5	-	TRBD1	CASSPDRRDQPQHF	TGTGCCAGCAGCCCGGACAGGCGGGACCAGCCCCAGCATTTT
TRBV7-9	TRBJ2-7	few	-	CASTLTAGSSYEQYF	TGTGCCAGCACCCTTACAGCTGGTTCTTCCTACGAGCAGTACTTC
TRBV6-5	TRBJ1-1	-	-	CASSPRGVGTEAFF	TGTGCCAGCAGTCCAAGGGGCGTGGGCACTGAAGCTTTCTTT
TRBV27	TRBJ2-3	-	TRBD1	CASSTRQGDTDTQYF	TGTGCCAGCAGTACCCGACAGGGGGACACAGATACGCAGTATTTT
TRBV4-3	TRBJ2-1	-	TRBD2	CASSPLSAGASYNEQFF	TGCGCCAGCAGCCCCTTGAGTGCGGGAGCTTCCTACAATGAGCAGTTCTTC
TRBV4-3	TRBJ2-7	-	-	CASSQDRGYYEQYF	TGCGCCAGCAGCCAAGACAGGGGATACTACGAGCAGTACTTC
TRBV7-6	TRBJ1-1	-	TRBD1	CASSRGQVNTEAFF	TGTGCCAGCAGCCGCGGACAGGTGAACACTGAAGCTTTCTTT
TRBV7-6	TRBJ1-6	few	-	CASSAGTNSPLHF	TGTGCCAGCAGTGCGGGGACCAATTCACCCCTCCACTTT
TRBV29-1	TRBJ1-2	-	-	CSVEVGQNYGYTF	TGCAGCGTTGAAGTCGGACAAAACTATGGCTACACCTTC
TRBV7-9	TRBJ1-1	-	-	CSSSLFGGAGTEAFF	TGTTCCAGCAGCTTATTTGGGGGGGCGGGAACTGAAGCTTTCTTT
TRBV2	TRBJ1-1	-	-	CASSADTHEAFF	TGTGCCAGCAGTGCAGATACACATGAAGCTTTCTTT